These 6 T cell receptor beta chains were all obtained from the same sample, sequenced in a study of T-cell reconstitution after alpha-beta-depleted transplantation in children. TCRbeta library preparation incorporated unique molecular identifiers. MiXCR, run by TCRdb on the PCR reads, gives a single entry per CDR3 protein. The table records around 600,000 distinct CDR3 sequences, 15% to 20% of them present only once. Source: PBMCs from the stem cell graft donor, taken from the stem cell graft. Source of these receptors: a human donor who donated a stem cell graft to a child with acute myeloid leukemia.

At least ten counts were recorded for this clonotype. Mismatch with germline at one junction end may stem from a read error. V usage is TRBV12-3 or TRBV12-4 and J usage is TRBJ2-1, with D perhaps matching TRBD1 (6 bases). The CDR3 is made up of 12 amino acids. The CDR3 bases are TGCGCCAGCAGCCTGGGGGCAGGTGAGCAGTTCTTC. It is translated as CASSLGAGEQFF.

This clonotype was counted many times. V is TRBV20-1 and J is TRBJ1-5; 11 positions agree with TRBD1. The CDR3 covers 15 residues. The V segment lost 5 bases and the J segment 2 bases; nucleotides outside the gene matches: 5. Per germline, CDR1 DFQATT and CDR2 SNEGSKA (reference sequence). The CDR3 coding sequence is TGCAGTGCTCGTAGGACAGGGGGCGGCAATCAGCCCCAGCATTTT. It yields the protein CSARRTGGGNQPQHF.

The rearrangement uses TRBV6-2 or TRBV6-3 and TRBJ2-5; D is possibly TRBD1 or TRBD2 (5 bases each). Trimming took 6 bases from V and 5 from J, leaving 19 bases between them. The CDR3 has 15 residues. CDR1 and CDR2 (germline): MNHEY, SVGEGT. The CDR3 DNA sequence: TGTGCCAGCAGGGAAATTGGGGGATTAACCGAGACCCAGTACTTC. Translated: CASREIGGLTETQYF.

The chain has TRBV24-1 and TRBJ1-5; tentative D call: TRBD1 (5 bases). The ends were cut back, 9 bases at V and 2 bases at J, with 16 bases in the middle. This CDR3 has 15 amino acids. The germline V gene encodes CDR1 KGHDR and CDR2 SFDVKD. The CDR3: CATGGQTAGNQPQHF. The CDR3 DNA is TGTGCCACCGGCGGACAAACCGCGGGCAATCAGCCCCAGCATTTT.

This sequence joins TRBV28 and TRBJ2-1; the D call may be TRBD1 or TRBD2 (5 bases each). Trimming shortened V by 4 bases and J by 12 bases, and 16 bases separated the two germline ends. CDR3 length: 13 amino acids. Germline-derived CDR1 and CDR2 are MDHEN and SYDVKM. The CDR3 coding sequence is TGTGCCAGCAGTTGGGAGAGGGGATTCGGGCAGTTCTTC. This translates into CASSWERGFGQFF.

This clonotype was seen a few times. J is TRBJ2-7 and V is TRBV5-6; tentative D call: TRBD1 (5 bases). V lost 0 bases and J lost 7, with 17 bases in between. The CDR3 sequence is 15 residues long. The germline V gene encodes CDR1 SGHDT and CDR2 YYEEEE. As DNA, the CDR3 is TGTGCCAGCAGCTTGGGGGCAGGGTCAGTGCGGGAGCAGTACGTC. Amino acids: CASSLGAGSVREQYV.